This record covers a single T cell receptor beta chain. Its cognate antigen is unknown. The data originate from a study of T-cell memory formation after mild COVID-19. Study context: TCR clusters were mostly donor specific.

V lost 6 bases, J lost 1 base, and 12 bases lay in between. The CDR3 contains 14 residues. Per germline, CDR1 MNHNY and CDR2 SVGAGI (reference sequence). 5'RACE, which relied on constant-segment primers, yielded TCR alpha and TCR beta cDNA libraries carrying sample barcodes and UMIs. One entry per CDR3 protein results from TCRdb running MiXCR on the 5' RACE reads. The table shows some 250,000 distinct CDR3 sequences, with around 10% occurring only once. Findings and caveats of the study: CM and EM subsets held most contracting CD4+ clones; EMRA held CD8+ ones. There were some responding clones in pre-infection memory, which suggested that cross-reactive memory had joined.

Input material: PBMCs or a T cell subset sorted from them (not recorded which). This sequence was found in a young man who had mild COVID-19 (a few samples of this study predate the infection). Cell type and time point are not known. The chain is built from TRBV6-6 and TRBJ2-5; D gene ambiguous. The CDR3 DNA is TGTGCCAGCAGCCTAGGCAGCCCCCAAGAGACCCAGTACTTC. Protein sequence: CASSLGSPQETQYF.